The 22 T cell receptor beta chains given below trace back to one sample, sequenced in a study of OX40 agonist ivuxolimab in advanced cancers. Data came from immunoSEQ multiplex PCR; TCRdb stores just in-frame clones and leaves some out. This sample has 35,000 to 45,000 clones, with about 89% found just once. Here the sequenced sample was CD4+ or CD8+ T cells sorted from blood, taken in a trial of the OX40 agonist ivuxolimab. The receptors were gathered from an adult with an advanced solid tumor such as melanoma, head and neck, liver or kidney cancer.

This sequence joins TRBV7-9 and TRBJ1-1, with 7 bases that match TRBD1. CDR1 SEHNR and CDR2 FQNEAQ come from the germline V gene (reference sequence). The CDR3 runs 14 residues. The J segment lost 4 bases and the V segment lost 2 bases, leaving 4 bases of the junction unmatched. CDR3 coding DNA: TGTGCCAGCAGCTTAAAGACAGGGTCCACTGAAGCTTTCTTT. Amino acid sequence: CASSLKTGSTEAFF.

The chain links TRBV27 to TRBJ2-7; D might be TRBD1 (6 bases). CDR1 is MNHEY, CDR2 SMNVEV, per germline (reference sequence). The CDR3 sequence is 14 residues long. V lost 3 bases, J lost 3 bases, and 12 bases lay in between. CDR3 nucleotides: TGTGCCAGCAGTTTTATCGGACAGAACTACGAGCAGTACTTC. It codes for CASSFIGQNYEQYF.

This clone was observed a single time. The CDR3 region is CASSPPGEGQNEQFF. In DNA form, the CDR3 reads TGTGCCAGCAGCCCTCCGGGGGAGGGGCAGAATGAGCAGTTCTTC. This chain uses TRBV7-9 with TRBJ2-1, with TRBD2 matching over 7 bases. With V trimmed by 5 bases and J by 7 bases, 11 bases remained unmatched. This CDR3 is 15 amino acids long. Germline V gene sequence: CDR1 SEHNR, CDR2 FQNEAQ (reference sequence).

This chain uses TRBV13 with TRBJ2-7, with D perhaps matching TRBD2 (5 bases). This CDR3 comprises 12 residues. Germline V gene sequence: CDR1 PRHDT, CDR2 FYEKMQ (reference sequence). The V gene lost 5 bases and the J gene lost 3 bases, with 8 bases spanning the gap. CDR3 nucleotides: TGTGCCAGCAGCCGAGGGAGCTACGAGCAGTACTTC. It yields the protein CASSRGSYEQYF.

The chain couples TRBV6-6 to TRBJ2-7; D might be TRBD1 (5 bases). V gave up 2 bases and J gave up 1 base, with 9 bases separating them. This CDR3 has 14 residues. Germline V lookup: CDR1 MNHNY, CDR2 SVGAGI (reference sequence). The CDR3: CASSYGAKSYEQYF. CDR3 coding DNA: TGTGCCAGCAGTTACGGGGCAAAATCCTACGAGCAGTACTTC.

This clone occurred once. The genes are TRBV5-5 and TRBJ2-2; D not certain. This CDR3 contains 14 residues. V shed 5 bases and J shed 1 base, with 9 bases lying between them. Germline CDR1 reads SGHKS; CDR2 reads YYEKEE (reference sequence). CDR3 nucleotide sequence: TGTGCCAGCAGTCAAGGATGGAACACCGGGGAGCTGTTTTTT. Translated, it gives CASSQGWNTGELFF.

This clone has only one observation. The chain has TRBV7-8 and TRBJ2-7; 9 nucleotides match TRBD1. Germline V lookup: CDR1 SGHVS, CDR2 FQNEAQ. The CDR3 contains 14 residues. V was clipped by 5 bases and J by 4 bases; unmatched bases: 6. The chain's CDR3 is CASSPRDRVYEQYF. In DNA, the CDR3 is TGTGCCAGCAGCCCCCGGGACAGGGTTTACGAGCAGTACTTC.

The CDR3 coding sequence is TGTGCCAGCAGCTTAGGGGGAGGGTTCTACGAGCAGTACTTC. Its protein product is CASSLGGGFYEQYF. The chain combines TRBV11-2 with TRBJ2-7, with 7 bases identical to TRBD2. This CDR3 spans 14 amino acids. Germline V CDR1 and CDR2: SGHAT, FQNNGV. Germline trimming cut 1 base from V and 3 bases from J; bases unmatched to any gene: 3.

This clone was recorded only once. The V call is TRBV9, the J call TRBJ2-7; D ambiguous. Trimming cost V 4 bases and J 3 bases, with 11 bases left between them. CDR1 SGDLS and CDR2 YYNGEE come from the germline V gene. The CDR3 loop spans 13 amino acids. The CDR3 loop reads CASSPGANYEQYF. Here the CDR3 DNA reads TGTGCCAGCAGCCCCGGTGCGAACTACGAGCAGTACTTC. Full variable domain (remainder filled in from reference TRBV9 and TRBJ2-7): DSGVTQTPKHLITATGQRVTLRCSPRSGDLSVYWYQQSLDQGLQFLIQYYNGEERAKGNILERFSAQQFPDLHSELNLSSLELGDSALYFCASSPGANYEQYFGPGTRLTVT.

CDR3 sequence: CASSVGGQGMYEQYF. The CDR3 nucleotides are TGTGCCAGCAGCGTAGGAGGACAGGGGATGTACGAGCAGTACTTC. V gene TRBV9 combines with J gene TRBJ2-7; 9 bases agree with TRBD1. The junction had 5 bases not matched to a gene; V was cut back by 0 bases and J by 4 bases. Germline assignment: CDR1 SGDLS and CDR2 YYNGEE. CDR3 length: 15 amino acids.

The sample holds many counts of this clone. V and J are TRBV6-6 and TRBJ1-1, with D hard to call. The CDR3 consists of 15 residues. V was cut by 2 bases and J by 5 bases, with 15 bases left in between. Germline V gene lookup returns CDR1 MNHNY and CDR2 SVGAGI (reference sequence). CDR3 DNA: TGTGCCAGCAGTTACGTGAAGTCGCTAGGGACTGAAGCTTTCTTT. Its translation: CASSYVKSLGTEAFF.

This chain uses TRBV6-1 with TRBJ2-7; D is undetermined. V lost 7 bases and J lost 0, with 10 bases in between. The CDR3 extends over 13 amino acids. Germline-derived CDR1 and CDR2 are MNHNS and SASEGT. CDR3 DNA sequence: TGTGCCAGCATGTATAGTGGCTCCTACGAGCAGTACTTC. It translates to CASMYSGSYEQYF.

The V gene is TRBV28, the J gene TRBJ1-1; maybe TRBD1 (6 bases). CDR1 is MDHEN and CDR2 is SYDVKM in the germline V gene. V was trimmed by 4 bases and J by 4 bases, leaving 13 bases between them. The length of the CDR3 is 14 residues. The CDR3 spells CASSWGSTGTEAFF. The CDR3 DNA reads TGTGCCAGCAGTTGGGGGTCGACAGGCACTGAAGCTTTCTTT. Supplemented by reference TRBV28 and TRBJ1-1, the full variable domain reads DVKVTQSSRYLVKRTGEKVFLECVQDMDHENMFWYRQDPGLGLRLIYFSYDVKMKEKGDIPEGYSVSREKKERFSLILESASTNQTSMYLCASSWGSTGTEAFFGQGTRLTVV.

The chain recombines TRBV6-1 with TRBJ2-7; TRBD1 aligns across 10 bases. The CDR3 loop spans 15 amino acids. V shed 3 bases and J 9 bases; nucleotides not matched to a gene: 11. From germline, CDR1 is MNHNS and CDR2 SASEGT. DNA for the CDR3: TGTGCCAGCAGTGACGCGCTAGACAGGGGGCGGCGGCAGTACTTC. Its protein product is CASSDALDRGRRQYF.

The chain employs TRBV15 and TRBJ2-5; no reliable D call. The assigned J gene may be wrong: the sequence end matches TRBJ2-7 better. Per germline, CDR1 LNHNV and CDR2 YYDKDF (reference sequence). The CDR3 is 17 residues long. CDR3 loop: CATSRDPLDIGDYEQYF. The CDR3, as DNA: TGTGCCACCAGCAGAGACCCTCTAGACATTGGTGACTACGAGCAGTACTTC.

The chain couples TRBV4-1 to TRBJ2-5; weak D call: TRBD1 (6 bases). V was pared by 0 bases and J by 2 bases, with 16 bases between. Germline lookup yields CDR1 MGHRA and CDR2 YSYEKL. The CDR3 runs to 17 residues. CDR3 in DNA: TGCGCCAGCAGCCAAGATCGGCAGGGGCGTGATCAAGAGACCCAGTACTTC. It is translated as CASSQDRQGRDQETQYF.

The chain carries TRBV28 and TRBJ2-7; the D gene is possibly TRBD1 (5 bases). CDR1 is MDHEN and CDR2 is SYDVKM in the germline V gene. Trimming left V 3 bases short and J 2 bases short, with 8 bases between. The CDR3 has 13 residues. The CDR3 protein is CASSFGRAYEQYF. The DNA of the CDR3 is TGTGCCAGCAGTTTCGGCAGGGCCTACGAGCAGTACTTC.

This clone has only one observation. This chain connects TRBV11-2 to TRBJ2-1, with D hard to call. CDR3 length: 11 amino acids. Germline V lookup: CDR1 SGHAT, CDR2 FQNNGV. V was trimmed by 2 bases and J by 8 bases, leaving 4 bases between them. CDR3 amino acids: CASSLMDEQFF. CDR3 nucleotides: TGTGCCAGCAGCTTAATGGATGAGCAGTTCTTC. Full variable domain (rest looked up from reference TRBV11-2 and TRBJ2-1): EAGVAQSPRYKIIEKRQSVAFWCNPISGHATLYWYQQILGQGPKLLIQFQNNGVVDDSQLPKDRFSAERLKGVDSTLKIQPAKLEDSAVYLCASSLMDEQFFGPGTRLTVL.

The V and J genes are TRBV14 and TRBJ2-1, with 11 bases fitting TRBD1. With V trimmed by 3 bases and J by 2 bases, 3 bases remained unmatched. Germline V lookup: CDR1 SGHDN, CDR2 FVKESK. The CDR3 is 16 residues long. CDR3 bases: TGTGCCAGCAGCCACCGGACAGGGGGCCCCTACAATGAGCAGTTCTTC. Translating gives CASSHRTGGPYNEQFF.

The chain employs TRBV7-9 and TRBJ2-5, with 9 positions matching TRBD1. CDR1 and CDR2 (germline): SEHNR, FQNEAQ (reference sequence). The CDR3 has 12 residues. Trimming took 9 bases from V and 3 from J; bases not matched to a gene: 2. For the CDR3, the DNA is TGTGCCAGTAGACAGGGGGAAGAGACCCAGTACTTC. Translated: CASRQGEETQYF.

This rearrangement joins TRBV2 to TRBJ2-6; D unclear. V was trimmed by 3 bases and J by 0 bases, leaving 9 bases between them. Germline CDR1 reads SNHLY; CDR2 reads FYNNEI. The CDR3 covers 16 residues. The CDR3 sequence: CASSEWVPSGANVLTF. DNA of the CDR3: TGTGCCAGCAGTGAGTGGGTTCCCTCTGGGGCCAACGTCCTGACTTTC.

This chain joins TRBV4-2 and TRBJ2-1; D ambiguous. Germline V gives CDR1 LGHNA, CDR2 YNFKEQ. Trimming removed 0 bases from V and 9 bases from J, with 9 bases in between. The CDR3 is 13 residues long. The CDR3 DNA reads TGTGCCAGCAGCCAAGATCTGCGGAGTGAGCAGTTCTTC. Translated, it gives CASSQDLRSEQFF.